This T cell receptor beta chain was recovered during a study of response to subunit inactivated influenza vaccine. TCRdb reprocessed the RT-PCR reads via MiXCR and lists one record per CDR3 protein. The sample consists of approximately 500,000 distinct CDR3 sequences, around 21% of them appearing once. The germline V and J ends were trimmed by 11 bases and 4 bases, with 23 bases remaining between them. CDR1 is MNHNS and CDR2 is SASEGT in the germline V gene. This CDR3 spans 15 amino acids. In addition, the sample was reused for a study of T cells expressing NK-cell markers. This second study says: TCR beta libraries carry UMIs added by 5'RACE template switching. Of eight sequenced donors, seven were HCMV-seropositive and one HCMV-seronegative. Leadership of the CD3+CD56-NKG2C+ fraction also belonged to these clonotypes in a handful of donors.

This rearrangement joins TRBV6-1 to TRBJ1-2; possible D gene TRBD1, 6 bases. The sequence derives from a man between 50 and 59 years old who received an inactivated influenza vaccine. Sequences were derived from CD4+ T cells sorted from PBMCs, sampled roughly 13 days after vaccination. The CDR3 is CACHRGGGEGYGYTF. In DNA, the CDR3 is TGTGCCTGCCACAGAGGCGGGGGCGAAGGCTATGGCTACACCTTC.